Presented here are 10 T cell receptor beta chains from one specimen sequenced in a study of T cells in Graves' hyperthyroidism and ophthalmopathy. RNA transcripts served as the template for amplifying TCR beta CDR3 regions. The HTBI primer set served for first-round RT-PCR of the TCR CDR3. TCRdb processed the multiplex PCR reads anew with MiXCR; each CDR3 protein has one entry. The sample lists 35,000 to 45,000 distinct CDR3 sequences, 50% to 55% occurring once. The specimen was blood. All receptors derive from a man aged 40-55 years with Graves' ophthalmopathy.

This clonotype has ten or more counts. The V call is TRBV7-9, the J call TRBJ1-5; no firm D call. V shed 8 bases and J shed 0 bases, with 8 bases lying between them. This CDR3 region has 13 residues. Germline V gene lookup returns CDR1 SEHNR and CDR2 FQNEAQ (reference sequence). CDR3 coding DNA: TGTGCCAGCGGAGTTGATAGCAATCAGCCCCAGCATTTT. Its translation is CASGVDSNQPQHF.

V and J are TRBV4-3 and TRBJ2-7; D is unresolved. This CDR3 comprises 14 residues. Germline CDR1 LGHNA, CDR2 YSLEER. V was pared by 0 bases and J by 5 bases, with 11 bases between. DNA for the CDR3: TGCGCCAGCAGCCAAGATTGGGGTTTCGACGAGCAGTACTTC. Amino acids: CASSQDWGFDEQYF.

J is TRBJ2-3 and V is TRBV9, with TRBD2 identical over 12 bases. Trimming cost V 2 bases and J 0 bases; bases outside gene matches: 7. CDR1 is SGDLS, CDR2 YYNGEE, per germline. The CDR3 runs to 18 residues. CDR3 sequence (DNA): TGTGCCAGCAGCGTGAACGGACTAGCGGGGTCTAGCACAGATACGCAGTATTTT. It specifies CASSVNGLAGSSTDTQYF.

This clonotype has ten or more counts. This may arise from a read error, as a much more abundant clone is one base away. The V and J genes are TRBV20-1 and TRBJ2-2; D uncertain. The CDR3 length is 16 residues. V lost 0 bases to trimming and J lost 3 bases, with 14 bases between them. Germline V lookup: CDR1 DFQATT, CDR2 SNEGSKA (reference sequence). CDR3 region: CSARDYSDAYTGELFF. The CDR3 DNA sequence: TGCAGTGCTAGAGATTATTCCGACGCGTACACCGGGGAGCTGTTTTTT.

The chain carries TRBV6-4 and TRBJ1-5; D not resolved. The V and J ends lost 4 bases and 6 bases respectively, with 19 bases between them. The germline gives CDR1 MRHNA, CDR2 SNTAGT. CDR3 length: 16 amino acids. CDR3 protein: CASSGRDEGLSQPQHF. The CDR3 DNA reads as TGTGCCAGCAGTGGACGAGATGAAGGCTTAAGTCAGCCCCAGCATTTT.

This chain links TRBV2 with TRBJ2-5, with D tentatively TRBD2 (7 bases). V gave up 1 base and J gave up 5 bases, with 14 bases separating them. The V gene's germline CDR1 is SNHLY and CDR2 FYNNEI. The CDR3 has 15 amino acids. CDR3 in amino acids: CASSEETGGGETQYF. The CDR3 DNA follows: TGTGCCAGCAGTGAAGAGACGGGGGGCGGGGAGACCCAGTACTTC.

The chain carries TRBV5-4 and TRBJ1-3; possible D gene TRBD1, 6 bases. The CDR3 is 15 amino acids. The ends were cut back, 4 bases at V and 8 bases at J, with 19 bases in the middle. The germline CDR1 and CDR2 sequences are SGHNT and YYREEE (reference sequence). The CDR3 loop is CASSLKGVYGYTIYF. CDR3 sequence (DNA): TGTGCCAGCAGCCTCAAGGGGGTTTATGGCTACACCATATATTTT.

This clonotype showed up many times. V is TRBV19 and J is TRBJ2-1, with 12 positions matching TRBD2. CDR1 and CDR2 (germline): LNHDA, SQIVND (reference sequence). The CDR3 extends over 15 amino acids. Unmatched junction bases numbered 4, after V lost 3 bases and J lost 7 bases. The DNA for the CDR3 is TGTGCCAGTAGTATTGGACTAGCGGGAATGAATGAGCAGTTCTTC. This translates into CASSIGLAGMNEQFF.

This clonotype was recorded at least ten times. The CDR3 reads CASSETGRGIPETQYF. CDR3 DNA: TGTGCCAGCAGTGAGACAGGGAGGGGGATTCCAGAGACCCAGTACTTC. The chain carries TRBV27 and TRBJ2-5, with D tentatively TRBD1 or TRBD2 (7 bases each). The CDR3 is 16 amino acids. Trimming stripped 5 bases from V and 4 bases from J, with 20 bases between. CDR1 and CDR2 from the germline V gene are MNHEY and SMNVEV (reference sequence).

This clonotype came up many times. This sequence joins TRBV7-2 and TRBJ1-1; 7 bases agree with TRBD1. Germline values: CDR1 SGHTA, CDR2 FQGNSA. The junction had 6 bases not matched to a gene; V was cut back by 4 bases and J by 4 bases. The length of the CDR3 is 14 residues. CDR3 sequence: CASSWGPGGTEAFF. For the CDR3, the DNA is TGTGCCAGCAGCTGGGGCCCAGGGGGCACTGAAGCTTTCTTT.